The 2 T cell receptor beta chains below were found in one sample sequenced in a study of CD8 T cells in Susac syndrome. Random hexamers were used to reverse transcribe an amount of roughly 0.45 to 1 ug RNA. MiXCR, run by TCRdb on the immunoSEQ multiplex PCR reads, gives a single entry per CDR3 protein. The data show 170,000 or so distinct CDR3 sequences, with under 95% seen just once and 0.1% to 0.13% held by the top ten. Sequencing was done on a sample of CD4+ T cells from PBMCs. Receptors were obtained from a human donor with Susac syndrome.

CDR3 amino acids: CASSPSFRMVYSGANVLTF. The CDR3 nucleotides are TGCGCCAGCAGCCCCTCGTTCAGGATGGTTTACTCTGGGGCCAACGTCCTGACTTTC. The rearrangement joins TRBV4-3 to TRBJ2-6; D remains ambiguous. The CDR3 covers 19 residues. The V end was cut by 4 bases, the J end by 0 bases, with 19 bases between. Per the germline V gene, CDR1 is LGHNA and CDR2 is YSLEER.

The V call is TRBV15, the J call TRBJ2-2; possible D gene TRBD1, 5 bases. The CDR3 spans 15 residues. Deletions cut 0 bases from V and 8 bases from J, with 13 bases between. CDR1 is LNHNV and CDR2 is YYDKDF in the germline V gene (reference sequence). The CDR3 DNA is TGTGCCACCAGCAGAGATCCACAGGAAGGAGGGGAGCTGTTTTTT. Translated: CATSRDPQEGGELFF.